A selection of T cell receptor beta chains follows, all from one sample in a study of cytomegalovirus exposure and HLA in healthy donors. Sequencing was performed with immunoSEQ multiplex PCR; in TCRdb, only in-frame clones are kept and a portion is missing. This table holds fewer than 200,000 clones, 77% found once. Sequences were obtained from PBMCs. The origin of the receptors is a woman aged 40 to 50 in good health and CMV-seropositive. Both conserved end residues are part of each CDR3. A D gene is named only where the DNA matches it firmly. Clone size is not always given. Where it is, it says once, few, many or a class for expanded clones.

J	length	V	D	size	DNA	CDR3
TRBJ2-4	15	TRBV7-2	TRBD1	-	TGTGCCAGCAGCTTATTGGGACAGGTGGAGAACATTCAGTACTTC	CASSLLGQVENIQYF
TRBJ2-1	14	TRBV4-1	-	-	TGCGCCAGCAGCCAAGGACAAATATACAATGAGCAGTTCTTC	CASSQGQIYNEQFF
TRBJ2-7	16	TRBV1	-	-	TGCACCAGCAGCCAAGTCCCTAGCGGGGGGGCGGGTGAGCAGTACTTC	CTSSQVPSGGAGEQYF
TRBJ2-7	14	TRBV19	TRBD1	once	TGTGCCAGTAGCCGGACAGGGAAGAACTACGAGCAGTACTTC	CASSRTGKNYEQYF
TRBJ2-2	17	TRBV7-8	TRBD1	-	TGTGCCAGCAGCTTATTCGGGACAGAAGCGAACACCGGGGAGCTGTTTTTT	CASSLFGTEANTGELFF
TRBJ1-1	15	TRBV6-5	TRBD1	-	TGTGCCAGCAGTTCACCACACAGGGGCAACACTGAAGCTTTCTTT	CASSSPHRGNTEAFF
TRBJ1-1	11	TRBV20-1	-	-	TGCAGTCTGGGCTTCGACACTGAAGCTTTCTTT	CSLGFDTEAFF
TRBJ1-1	15	TRBV7-2	-	-	TGTGCCAGCAGCTTAGCTCAGGGTTTGTACACTGAAGCTTTCTTT	CASSLAQGLYTEAFF
TRBJ2-7	13	TRBV5-5	-	-	TGTGCCAGCAGCTCCCGGCAGGGCTACGAGCAGTACTTC	CASSSRQGYEQYF
TRBJ1-1	14	TRBV6-6	-	-	TGTGCCAGCGATGGTCCGGTTCCGAACACTGAAGCTTTCTTT	CASDGPVPNTEAFF
TRBJ1-4	17	TRBV19	TRBD1	-	TGTGCCAGTAGTACCGGGACAGGGCGGTATACTAATGAAAAACTGTTTTTT	CASSTGTGRYTNEKLFF